The sequence of this TCR beta chain was determined in a study of blood T cells in healthy people across ages. A second PCR, run for about 7 to 11 cycles, used a sample-barcoded 5' primer plus a J-beta primer mix. Each sample yielded at least 2.5 million CDR3-containing paired-end reads. TCRdb processed the 5' RACE reads anew with MiXCR; each CDR3 protein has one entry. The data contain some 800,000 distinct CDR3 sequences, roughly 44% of them singletons. Germline lookup yields CDR1 DFQATT and CDR2 SNEGSKA (reference sequence). V gave up 3 bases and J gave up 1 base, with 19 bases separating them. The CDR3 spans 16 residues. Caucasian individuals from Russia who were healthy and aged about 6 to 95 acted as donors. In this sample, this clonotype turned up a few times.

The sequencing input was blood. This chain connects TRBV20-1 to TRBJ2-7; D is unresolved. The source is a man aged 60-69 years in good health. CDR3 protein: CSASQSLRRSSYEQYF. The CDR3 DNA follows: TGCAGTGCTAGCCAGTCTCTGCGCCGATCGTCCTACGAGCAGTACTTC.